The subject of this entry is one T cell receptor (beta chain). Its matching antigen is unknown. The assay was immunoSEQ multiplex PCR, and TCRdb's table has in-frame clones only and misses some. The sample has approximately 180,000 clones; about nine tenths are singletons. The sample is drawn from a study of T cell responses to AZD1222 COVID-19 vaccine. Points from the study as a whole: At baseline, seropositivity was found in only 5 to 7 AZD1222 recipients.

The junction had 2 bases not matched to a gene; V was cut back by 2 bases and J by 6 bases. The CDR3 extends over 14 amino acids. In germline, CDR1 is SGHTA, CDR2 FQGTGA. This sequence originates from an adult in good health. This specimen consisted of peripheral blood, obtained on day 0 of AZD1222 vaccination. The V call is TRBV7-3, the J call TRBJ1-1, with 11 bases aligning to TRBD1. The CDR3 here is CASSLEGQGAEAFF. The CDR3 DNA is TGTGCCAGCAGCTTAGAGGGACAGGGGGCTGAAGCTTTCTTT.